This T cell receptor beta chain was profiled in a study of control samples from healthy donors and cancer patients. This CDR3 is built from 17 residues. V was clipped by 4 bases and J by 3 bases; unmatched bases: 6. In germline, CDR1 is SGHRS, CDR2 YFSETQ. The table came from immunoSEQ multiplex PCR; TCRdb's copy has only in-frame clones and leaves some out. Altogether about 82,000 clones are present, approximately 89% being singletons, with the ten largest covering around 18%. V and J are TRBV5-1 and TRBJ2-1; 14 positions agree with TRBD2. Sequenced sample: blood. The sequence was collected from a man aged 50-59 years in good health. The CDR3 bases are TGCGCCAGCAGCAGGGGACTAGCGGGGGACATCTACAATGAGCAGTTCTTC. It translates to CASSRGLAGDIYNEQFF.